This T cell receptor beta chain was captured in a study of CD8 T cells in ankylosing spondylitis. Findings of the study overall: With a CD8+ phenotype, disease-linked clones were relatively rare in peripheral blood. Significant enrichment of disease-linked clones was reported in matched ankylosing spondylitis synovial fluid. Ankylosing spondylitis blood appeared to be characterized by a TCR beta motif of 7 to 9 highly homologous variants. Earlier reports found some motif variants in synovial fluid and blood in reactive arthritis.

This clonotype was seen at least ten times. Its antigen is unidentified. As the method for making TCR beta libraries, quantitative 5'-RACE with molecular barcodes was used. TCRdb re-called the 5' RACE reads with MiXCR, one entry per CDR3 protein. The sample carries fewer than 550,000 distinct CDR3 sequences, about 5.2% recorded once. Trimming stripped 6 bases from V and 4 bases from J, with 16 bases between. CDR3 length: 15 amino acids. The V gene's germline CDR1 is LNHDA and CDR2 SQIVND (reference sequence). V and J are TRBV19 and TRBJ1-5; D not resolved. Material for sequencing was blood, either unsorted or a sorted T cell fraction (not recorded which). The receptor's source is a male donor with ankylosing spondylitis. The CDR3 here is CASRTSGTVNQPQHF. CDR3 coding DNA: TGTGCCAGTAGAACATCAGGCACAGTGAATCAGCCCCAGCATTTT.